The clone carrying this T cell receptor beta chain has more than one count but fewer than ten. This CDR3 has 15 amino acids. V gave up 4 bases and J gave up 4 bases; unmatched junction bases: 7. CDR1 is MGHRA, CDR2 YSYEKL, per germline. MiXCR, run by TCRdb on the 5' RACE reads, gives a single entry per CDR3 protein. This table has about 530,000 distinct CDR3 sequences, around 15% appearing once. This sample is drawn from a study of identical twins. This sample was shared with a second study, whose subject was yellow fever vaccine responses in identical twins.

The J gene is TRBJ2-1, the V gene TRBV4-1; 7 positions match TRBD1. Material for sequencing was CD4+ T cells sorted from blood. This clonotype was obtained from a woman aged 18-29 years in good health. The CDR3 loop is CASSPGGFGYNEQFF. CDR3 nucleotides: TGCGCCAGCAGCCCAGGGGGTTTTGGGTACAATGAGCAGTTCTTC.